This T cell receptor beta chain was identified during a study of response to subunit inactivated influenza vaccine. V was pared by 7 bases and J by 1 base, with 4 bases of the junction left unmatched. The germline V gene encodes CDR1 DFQATT and CDR2 SNEGSKA (reference sequence). The CDR3 extends over 14 amino acids. TCRdb processed the RT-PCR reads anew with MiXCR; each CDR3 protein has one entry. The table includes roughly 700,000 distinct CDR3 sequences, about 15% detected once. Sequenced here: PBMCs from blood, sampled around 14 days before vaccination. The chain uses TRBV20-1 and TRBJ2-4, with TRBD2 matching over 10 bases. The clonotype originates from a man aged 45-65 years who received an inactivated influenza vaccine. The CDR3 region has the DNA TGCAGTGGAGCGGGAGGGATGGCCAAAAACATTCAGTACTTC. The encoded protein is CSGAGGMAKNIQYF.